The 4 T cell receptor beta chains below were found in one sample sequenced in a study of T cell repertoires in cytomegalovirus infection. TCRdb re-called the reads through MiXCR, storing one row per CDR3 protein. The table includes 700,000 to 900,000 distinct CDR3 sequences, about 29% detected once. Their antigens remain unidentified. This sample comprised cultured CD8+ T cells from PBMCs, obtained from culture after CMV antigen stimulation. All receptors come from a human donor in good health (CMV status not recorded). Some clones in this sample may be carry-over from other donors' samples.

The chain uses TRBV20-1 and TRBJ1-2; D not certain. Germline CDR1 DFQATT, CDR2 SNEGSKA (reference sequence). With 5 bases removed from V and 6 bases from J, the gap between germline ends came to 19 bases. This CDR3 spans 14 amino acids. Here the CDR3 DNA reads TGCAGTGCTCCCAAAGTACCCATCCGGGATGGCTACACCTTC. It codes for CSAPKVPIRDGYTF.

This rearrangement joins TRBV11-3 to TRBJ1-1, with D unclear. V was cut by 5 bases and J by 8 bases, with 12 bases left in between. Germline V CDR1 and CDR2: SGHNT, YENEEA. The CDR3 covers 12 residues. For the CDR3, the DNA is TGTGCCAGCAGCGCAGGCGGACCCGAAGCTTTCTTT. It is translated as CASSAGGPEAFF.

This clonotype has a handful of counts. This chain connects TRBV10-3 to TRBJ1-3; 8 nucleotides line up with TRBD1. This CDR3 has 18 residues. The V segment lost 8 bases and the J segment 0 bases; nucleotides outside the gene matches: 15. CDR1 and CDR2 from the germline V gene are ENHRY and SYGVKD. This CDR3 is CAISIWDRRYSSGNTIYF. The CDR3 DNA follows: TGTGCCATCTCTATTTGGGACAGGCGGTATAGCTCTGGAAACACCATATATTTT.

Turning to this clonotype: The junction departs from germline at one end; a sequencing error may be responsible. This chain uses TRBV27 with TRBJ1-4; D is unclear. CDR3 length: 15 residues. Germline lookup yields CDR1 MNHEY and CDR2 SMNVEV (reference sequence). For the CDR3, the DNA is TGTGCCAGCAGTTTATTGGCAGGAAACTACGAAAGACTGTTTTTT. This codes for CASSLLAGNYERLFF.